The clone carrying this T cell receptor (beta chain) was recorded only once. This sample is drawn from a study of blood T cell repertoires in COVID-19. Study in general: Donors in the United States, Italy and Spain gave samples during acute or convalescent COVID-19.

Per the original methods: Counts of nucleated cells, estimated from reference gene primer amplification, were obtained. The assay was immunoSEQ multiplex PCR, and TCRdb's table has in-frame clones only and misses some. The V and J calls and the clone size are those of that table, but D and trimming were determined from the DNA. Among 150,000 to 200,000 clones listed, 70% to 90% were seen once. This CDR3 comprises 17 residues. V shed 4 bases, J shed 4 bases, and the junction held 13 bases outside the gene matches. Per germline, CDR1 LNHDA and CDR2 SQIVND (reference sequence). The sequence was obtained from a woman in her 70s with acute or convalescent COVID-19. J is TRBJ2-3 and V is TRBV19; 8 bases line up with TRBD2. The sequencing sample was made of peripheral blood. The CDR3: CASSKAPSGGLADTQYF. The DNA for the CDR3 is TGTGCCAGTAGTAAAGCCCCCAGCGGGGGCCTTGCAGATACGCAGTATTTT.